The table lists the clone carrying this T cell receptor beta chain with many counts. Its target is unknown. The CDR3 runs to 15 residues. Per germline, CDR1 LNHDA and CDR2 SQIVND (reference sequence). Germline trimming cut 3 bases from V and 7 bases from J; bases unmatched to any gene: 6. This record comes from a study of CD8+CD57+ T cells in acquired aplastic anemia. Study context: Sorted CD4+ and CD8+ cells yielded roughly 3.5 ug of DNA on average.

The template used for profiling TCR beta VDJ and CDR3 was genomic DNA. TCRdb recomputed calls from the reads with MiXCR, one row per CDR3 protein. The table includes about 190,000 distinct CDR3 sequences, roughly half detected once. General study findings and limits: Patients and controls shared twenty-nine CD8+ CDR3 sequences, highly expressed in patients.

This clonotype originated in a human donor in good health, serving as a control. This chain connects TRBV19 to TRBJ1-6; 7 nucleotides match TRBD1. The sequenced material came from sorted CD4+, CD8+, or CD8+CD57+ T cells (not recorded which) from PBMCs. Here the CDR3 reads CASSIKGTDNSPLHF. CDR3 sequence (DNA): TGTGCCAGTAGTATCAAGGGGACAGACAATTCACCCCTCCACTTT.